A selection of T cell receptor beta chains follows, all from one sample in a study of blood T cell repertoires in COVID-19. Sequenced by immunoSEQ multiplex PCR; TCRdb stores in-frame clones only, minus some. The data contain tens of thousands of clones, around 77% of them singletons. The sample was peripheral blood. The receptors come from a man aged 70 or older with COVID-19, enrolled during active disease. Both conserved end residues are part of each CDR3. Each record gives: D gene, CDR3 length, V gene, J gene, clone size, CDR3 DNA, CDR3 protein. A D gene is named only where the DNA matches it firmly. A row's size may be missing; if present it is once, few, many or a size class.

D gene: TRBD2; CDR3 length: 15; V gene: TRBV9; J gene: TRBJ2-1; clone size: NA; CDR3 DNA: TGTGCCAGCAGCGTTTCCGGGACTAGCATCAATGAGCAGTTCTTC; CDR3 protein: CASSVSGTSINEQFF
D gene: NA; CDR3 length: 16; V gene: TRBV5-1; J gene: TRBJ2-5; clone size: NA; CDR3 DNA: TGCGCCAGCAGCACTGGGGCAGGGTCCGCGCAAGAGACCCAGTACTTC; CDR3 protein: CASSTGAGSAQETQYF
D gene: TRBD2; CDR3 length: 15; V gene: TRBV4-2; J gene: TRBJ2-3; clone size: NA; CDR3 DNA: TGTGCCACTCGAAGAGAACTAGCGGGCACAGATACGCAGTATTTT; CDR3 protein: CATRRELAGTDTQYF
D gene: NA; CDR3 length: 13; V gene: TRBV5-1; J gene: TRBJ1-1; clone size: once; CDR3 DNA: TGCGCCAGCAGCTTGGCCTACAACACTGAAGCTTTCTTT; CDR3 protein: CASSLAYNTEAFF
D gene: NA; CDR3 length: 14; V gene: TRBV7-2; J gene: TRBJ1-2; clone size: NA; CDR3 DNA: TGTGCCAGCAGTCAGGGGCGATCTAACTATGGCTACACCTTC; CDR3 protein: CASSQGRSNYGYTF
D gene: NA; CDR3 length: 16; V gene: TRBV4-3; J gene: TRBJ2-1; clone size: NA; CDR3 DNA: TGCGCCAGCAGCCAAGATCAGAGGGACTTGAAGAATGAGCAGTTCTTC; CDR3 protein: CASSQDQRDLKNEQFF
D gene: TRBD1; CDR3 length: 15; V gene: TRBV9; J gene: TRBJ1-4; clone size: NA; CDR3 DNA: TGTGCCAGCAGCGGACACGGGACAGCTAATGAAAAACTGTTTTTT; CDR3 protein: CASSGHGTANEKLFF
D gene: TRBD1; CDR3 length: 15; V gene: TRBV6-6; J gene: TRBJ1-3; clone size: NA; CDR3 DNA: TGTGCCAGCCGGGGACAGGGAATAACTGGAAACACCATATATTTT; CDR3 protein: CASRGQGITGNTIYF
D gene: NA; CDR3 length: 15; V gene: TRBV11-3; J gene: TRBJ1-1; clone size: NA; CDR3 DNA: TGTGCCAGCAGCAAGGACGGACAGTTGAACACTGAAGCTTTCTTT; CDR3 protein: CASSKDGQLNTEAFF
D gene: NA; CDR3 length: 12; V gene: TRBV7-2; J gene: TRBJ2-3; clone size: NA; CDR3 DNA: TGTGCCAGCAGCTTCGCGGGAGATACGCAGTATTTT; CDR3 protein: CASSFAGDTQYF
D gene: NA; CDR3 length: 11; V gene: TRBV9; J gene: TRBJ2-1; clone size: NA; CDR3 DNA: TGTGCCAGCAGCTCCAGCGGTGAGCAGTTCTTC; CDR3 protein: CASSSSGEQFF
D gene: TRBD2; CDR3 length: 12; V gene: TRBV25-1; J gene: TRBJ2-1; clone size: NA; CDR3 DNA: TGTGCCAGCAGTGAGGGGGGGTATGAGCAGTTCTTC; CDR3 protein: CASSEGGYEQFF
D gene: TRBD1; CDR3 length: 15; V gene: TRBV5-1; J gene: TRBJ1-4; clone size: NA; CDR3 DNA: TGCGCCAGCAGCTCGACAGGGGGCGCGGGAGAAAAACTGTTTTTT; CDR3 protein: CASSSTGGAGEKLFF
D gene: TRBD2; CDR3 length: 12; V gene: TRBV19; J gene: TRBJ2-7; clone size: many; CDR3 DNA: TGTGCCAGTAGTATCGGGGGGTACGAGCAGTACTTC; CDR3 protein: CASSIGGYEQYF
D gene: NA; CDR3 length: 15; V gene: TRBV7-2; J gene: TRBJ2-4; clone size: NA; CDR3 DNA: TGTGCCAGCAGCTACCGTACAGTGAGCAAAAACATTCAGTACTTC; CDR3 protein: CASSYRTVSKNIQYF
D gene: NA; CDR3 length: 13; V gene: TRBV18; J gene: TRBJ1-2; clone size: NA; CDR3 DNA: TGTGCCAGCTCACCATCGGGTAGTGGGGGCTACACCTTC; CDR3 protein: CASSPSGSGGYTF
D gene: NA; CDR3 length: 14; V gene: TRBV19; J gene: TRBJ2-7; clone size: NA; CDR3 DNA: TGTGCCAGTAGTTACAGGGTCCAGAACTACGAGCAGTACTTC; CDR3 protein: CASSYRVQNYEQYF
D gene: TRBD1; CDR3 length: 16; V gene: TRBV24-1; J gene: TRBJ2-3; clone size: NA; CDR3 DNA: TGTGCCACCAGTGAAACGACAGGGGATCGCACAGATACGCAGTATTTT; CDR3 protein: CATSETTGDRTDTQYF
D gene: NA; CDR3 length: 13; V gene: TRBV15; J gene: TRBJ1-3; clone size: NA; CDR3 DNA: TGTGCCACCAGCAGAACCCCGGAGAACACCATATATTTT; CDR3 protein: CATSRTPENTIYF
D gene: TRBD2; CDR3 length: 16; V gene: TRBV2; J gene: TRBJ2-3; clone size: NA; CDR3 DNA: TGTGCCAGCACCAAAGGACTAGCGGGAGTAGCTGATACGCAGTATTTT; CDR3 protein: CASTKGLAGVADTQYF